Listed below are T cell receptor beta chains from one sample, sequenced in a study of beta chain features in type 1 diabetes. The method was immunoSEQ multiplex PCR; TCRdb's version includes in-frame clones alone and lacks a portion of them. Of hundreds of thousands of clones listed, about an eighth are singletons. Source material: naive CD4+ T cells from blood. These receptors came from a man aged 18 to 29 with type 1 diabetes. Each CDR3 is given with its conserved first and last residue. The D gene is left open where the match is weak. Some rows have no size entry. The others give once, few or many, or a class for an expanded clone.

size: .
V: TRBV19
D: .
J: TRBJ2-2
DNA: TGTGCCAGCACAACCGGGACACTGAGACAAGGCGGGGAGCTGTTTTTT
CDR3: CASTTGTLRQGGELFF

size: .
V: TRBV30
D: TRBD1
J: TRBJ1-1
DNA: TGTGCCTCACAGGGGATGAACACTGAAGCTTTCTTT
CDR3: CASQGMNTEAFF

size: .
V: TRBV5-6
D: .
J: TRBJ2-2
DNA: TGTGCCAGCAGCTTCGACAGATACACCGGGGAGCTGTTTTTT
CDR3: CASSFDRYTGELFF

size: .
V: TRBV6-1
D: .
J: TRBJ2-3
DNA: TGTGCCAGTTTAAAGGGGCCAACTAGCACAGATACGCAGTATTTT
CDR3: CASLKGPTSTDTQYF

size: .
V: TRBV2
D: .
J: TRBJ1-1
DNA: TGTGCCAGCAGTGAACTCTCGGGACAGAACACTGAAGCTTTCTTT
CDR3: CASSELSGQNTEAFF

size: .
V: TRBV23-1
D: .
J: TRBJ1-5
DNA: TGCGCCAGCAGTCCTGGCCAGGGGCGGGAGAGAGTTAGCAATCAGCCCCAGCATTTT
CDR3: CASSPGQGRERVSNQPQHF

size: .
V: TRBV5-1
D: TRBD1
J: TRBJ2-7
DNA: TGCGCCAGCAGCTTGGGAGGGACAGGGACCTACGAGCAGTACTTC
CDR3: CASSLGGTGTYEQYF

size: few
V: TRBV28
D: TRBD1
J: TRBJ2-7
DNA: TGTGCCAGCAGTCAGGGACAGGGTGGTTCCTACGAGCAGTACTTC
CDR3: CASSQGQGGSYEQYF

size: few
V: TRBV29-1
D: .
J: TRBJ1-1
DNA: TGCAGCGTGGGCAAGACAGCCCAGGACGGGGACACTGAAGCTTTCTTT
CDR3: CSVGKTAQDGDTEAFF

size: few
V: TRBV7-2
D: TRBD1
J: TRBJ2-5
DNA: TGTGCCAGCAGCCTAGACAGGGGTTACGAGACCCAGTACTTC
CDR3: CASSLDRGYETQYF

size: .
V: TRBV9
D: .
J: TRBJ1-1
DNA: TGTGCCAGCAGCCCCAAGAGAGGGGTATTGAACACTGAAGCTTTCTTT
CDR3: CASSPKRGVLNTEAFF

size: .
V: TRBV7-2
D: .
J: TRBJ1-6
DNA: TGTGCCAGCAGCTTACCGGAATATAATTCACCCCTCCACTTT
CDR3: CASSLPEYNSPLHF

size: few
V: TRBV7-9
D: .
J: TRBJ2-1
DNA: TGTGCCAGCAGCCCTGATACATGGAGTTCCACCAATGAGCAGTTCTTC
CDR3: CASSPDTWSSTNEQFF

size: .
V: TRBV30
D: TRBD1
J: TRBJ1-1
DNA: TGTGCCTGGAGTGCGCTGGGACAGGGAGAAGCTTTCTTT
CDR3: CAWSALGQGEAFF

size: .
V: TRBV10-2
D: TRBD1
J: TRBJ1-1
DNA: TGCGCCAGCTTGACGAGAACAGGGGGTATTGAAGCTTTCTTT
CDR3: CASLTRTGGIEAFF

size: few
V: TRBV5-1
D: TRBD1
J: TRBJ2-7
DNA: TGCGCCAGCAGCCTGGGTGGTGAGGGGGCAAAGGAGCAGTACTTC
CDR3: CASSLGGEGAKEQYF

size: .
V: TRBV5-1
D: .
J: TRBJ2-1
DNA: TGCGCCAGCAGCTTGACAGGGTCCTACAATGAGCAGTTCTTC
CDR3: CASSLTGSYNEQFF

size: few
V: TRBV2
D: .
J: TRBJ2-3
DNA: TGTGCCAGCAGTGGAGGGTCAGTTAGCACAGATACGCAGTATTTT
CDR3: CASSGGSVSTDTQYF

size: few
V: TRBV2
D: .
J: TRBJ1-2
DNA: TGTGCCAGCAGTGACAATGGCGGGAGCTACACCTTC
CDR3: CASSDNGGSYTF

size: few
V: TRBV5-6
D: .
J: TRBJ2-2
DNA: TGTGCCAGCAGCTCCCCAGGTTATTTTGCGACCGGGGAGCTGTTTTTT
CDR3: CASSSPGYFATGELFF

size: few
V: TRBV10-1
D: .
J: TRBJ1-1
DNA: TGCGCCAGCAGCCCCTCATTTCGTAGGAACACTGAAGCTTTCTTT
CDR3: CASSPSFRRNTEAFF

size: .
V: TRBV6-5
D: .
J: TRBJ1-1
DNA: TGTGCCAGCAGCTCCGGGACATACACTGAAGCTTTCTTT
CDR3: CASSSGTYTEAFF

size: .
V: TRBV11-2
D: TRBD2
J: TRBJ2-2
DNA: TGTGCCAGCAGCTCTCCGACTAGCCCGAACACCGGGGAGCTGTTTTTT
CDR3: CASSSPTSPNTGELFF

size: .
V: TRBV10-3
D: .
J: TRBJ2-5
DNA: TGTGCCATCAGTGGAGGGGGTTGGCAAGAGACCCAGTACTTC
CDR3: CAISGGGWQETQYF

size: few
V: TRBV7-9
D: .
J: TRBJ1-2
DNA: TGTGCCAGCAGCTATGAGCTTGGCTACACCTTC
CDR3: CASSYELGYTF

size: .
V: TRBV7-2
D: TRBD2
J: TRBJ2-3
DNA: TGTGCCAGCAGCCCACTAGCGGGGGCGGAGACAGATACGCAGTATTTT
CDR3: CASSPLAGAETDTQYF

size: few
V: TRBV7-7
D: .
J: TRBJ2-7
DNA: TGTGCCAGCAGCTTAAATCCGGCAGCCTCCTACGAGCAGTACTTC
CDR3: CASSLNPAASYEQYF

size: .
V: TRBV9
D: .
J: TRBJ1-1
DNA: TGTGCCAGCAGCTCCAGTTTAAACACTGAAGCTTTCTTT
CDR3: CASSSSLNTEAFF

size: few
V: TRBV6-1
D: TRBD1
J: TRBJ1-2
DNA: TGTGCCAGCAGTGAAGTCCAAAGGGGACAGGGCGGTGGCTACACCTTC
CDR3: CASSEVQRGQGGGYTF

size: few
V: TRBV27
D: .
J: TRBJ1-2
DNA: TGTGCCAGCAGTTTATCCTCGGAATATGGCTACACCTTC
CDR3: CASSLSSEYGYTF

size: .
V: TRBV19
D: .
J: TRBJ1-5
DNA: TGTGCCAGTGGCCCGGGAGGGAATCAGCCCCAGCATTTT
CDR3: CASGPGGNQPQHF

size: few
V: TRBV2
D: .
J: TRBJ2-2
DNA: TGTGCCAGCAGTGTAGAGGTCACCGGGGAGCTGTTTTTT
CDR3: CASSVEVTGELFF

size: .
V: TRBV18
D: TRBD1
J: TRBJ1-2
DNA: TGTGCCAGCTCACCACTTGCGGGACAGGGGGCGAAAGGCTACACCTTC
CDR3: CASSPLAGQGAKGYTF

size: .
V: TRBV30
D: .
J: TRBJ1-2
DNA: TGTGCCTGGAGTGGGGACGGCACTAACTATGGCTACACCTTC
CDR3: CAWSGDGTNYGYTF

size: few
V: TRBV4-2
D: .
J: TRBJ1-5
DNA: TGTGCCAGCAGCCGGCTGGGGGGCAGGGCGAGCAATCAGCCCCAGCATTTT
CDR3: CASSRLGGRASNQPQHF

size: .
V: TRBV7-8
D: .
J: TRBJ1-4
DNA: TGTGCCAGCAGCTTAGCGGGGGGACACAATAATGAAAAACTGTTTTTT
CDR3: CASSLAGGHNNEKLFF

size: .
V: TRBV5-1
D: .
J: TRBJ2-5
DNA: TGCGCCAGCAGCTTGGCAACCCAAGAGACCCAGTACTTC
CDR3: CASSLATQETQYF

size: few
V: TRBV10-3
D: TRBD1
J: TRBJ2-3
DNA: TGTGCCATCAAGAGGCAGGGGGCTCTGGTAGATACGCAGTATTTT
CDR3: CAIKRQGALVDTQYF

size: .
V: TRBV30
D: .
J: TRBJ1-1
DNA: TGTGCCTGGAGTAAGGGAGGGGCTGAAGCTTTCTTT
CDR3: CAWSKGGAEAFF

size: few
V: TRBV4-1
D: .
J: TRBJ1-6
DNA: TGCGCCAGCAGCCAAGATCAGGGAGAACAAGGCCTTGTGCCCCTCCACTTT
CDR3: CASSQDQGEQGLVPLHF

size: few
V: TRBV28
D: .
J: TRBJ1-1
DNA: TGTGCCAGCAGTTTATTGGGGGGTGAAGCTTTCTTT
CDR3: CASSLLGGEAFF